This T cell receptor beta chain was sequenced in a study of shared clonotypes between healthy human individuals. Study context: With ages of 18 to 49, the donors were a couple of women and a few men.

The protocol was immunoSEQ multiplex PCR, while the TCRdb copy is restricted to in-frame clones and leaves out a portion. The data contain hundreds of thousands of clones, more than 70% of them seen just once; the ten biggest clones take up around 2%. V was trimmed by 2 bases and J by 1 base, leaving 10 bases between them. The V gene's germline CDR1 is SGHTA and CDR2 FQGNSA. The length of the CDR3 is 15 residues. This receptor was obtained from a woman in her thirties in good health. Specimen: memory CD4+ T cells sorted from blood. Subset denoted: CD45RA-negative fraction. This chain joins TRBV7-2 and TRBJ2-3, with D possibly being TRBD1 or TRBD2 (5 bases each). CDR3 nucleotide sequence: TGTGCCAGCAGCTTACCCGGGGCTGGCACAGATACGCAGTATTTT. Translation gives CASSLPGAGTDTQYF.